This T cell receptor beta chain was sequenced during a study of spatial heterogeneity in lung cancer. Findings and caveats of the study: Tumor mutation count correlated with how many alpha and beta TCRs expanded intratumorally.

Specified time point: sample taken at primary tumor resection. Every TCR cDNA molecule bore a unique molecular identifier. A single record per CDR3 protein comes from TCRdb applying MiXCR to the 5' RACE reads. The sample has 20,000 to 25,000 distinct CDR3 sequences, 15% to 20% seen once; the top ten hold 25% to 40%. This CDR3 is built from 13 residues. V lost 8 bases to trimming and J lost 5 bases; unmatched junction nucleotides: 9. Germline V gene data show CDR1 as DFQATT and CDR2 as SNEGSKA (reference sequence). The table lists this clonotype with many counts. No antigen is known for it. This receptor was taken from a female donor with early-stage non-small cell lung cancer. The sequenced sample was lung tumor tissue, obtained at surgery. V and J are TRBV20-1 and TRBJ2-5; 9 nucleotides match TRBD1. The CDR3 region is CSQGDRVRETQYF. For the CDR3, the DNA is TGCAGTCAGGGGGACAGGGTGAGGGAGACCCAGTACTTC.